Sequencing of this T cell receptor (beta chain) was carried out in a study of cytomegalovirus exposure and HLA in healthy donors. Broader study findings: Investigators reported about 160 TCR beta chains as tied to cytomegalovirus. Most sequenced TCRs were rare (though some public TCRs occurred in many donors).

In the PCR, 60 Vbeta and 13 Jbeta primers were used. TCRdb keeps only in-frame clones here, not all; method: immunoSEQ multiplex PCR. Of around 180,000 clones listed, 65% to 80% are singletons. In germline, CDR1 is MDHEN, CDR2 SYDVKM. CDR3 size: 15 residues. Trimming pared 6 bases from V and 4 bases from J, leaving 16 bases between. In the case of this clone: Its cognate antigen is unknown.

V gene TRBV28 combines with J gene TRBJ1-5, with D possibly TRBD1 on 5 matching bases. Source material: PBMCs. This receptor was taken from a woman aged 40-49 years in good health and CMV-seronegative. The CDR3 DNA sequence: TGTGCCAGCAGAACGCAGGGATTTGGGAATCAGCCCCAGCATTTT. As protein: CASRTQGFGNQPQHF.